Each of the 13 T cell receptor beta chains below was sequenced from the same sample in a study of T cell responses to AZD1222 COVID-19 vaccine. Some clones are missing from TCRdb's copy, which holds only in-frame ones; the method was immunoSEQ multiplex PCR. The data contain 120,000 to 150,000 clones, 88% of them seen just once; the ten biggest clones take up more than 3%. The specimen was peripheral blood, collected 28 days after the second AZD1222 dose. These receptors were collected from an adult who received the AZD1222 COVID-19 vaccine.

V usage is TRBV9 and J usage is TRBJ1-6; D gene uncertain. V was shortened by 0 bases and J by 6 bases, with 13 bases between the two germline ends. The V gene's germline CDR1 is SGDLS and CDR2 YYNGEE. CDR3 length equals 16 residues. The CDR3 sequence is CASSVDGSRINSPLHF. DNA for the CDR3: TGTGCCAGCAGCGTAGACGGCAGCAGGATTAATTCACCCCTCCACTTT.

The chain recombines TRBV4-2 with TRBJ2-7; the D gene is possibly TRBD2 (7 bases). CDR1 is LGHNA and CDR2 is YNFKEQ in the germline V gene. V lost 0 bases and J lost 6, with 24 bases in between. The CDR3 consists of 18 residues. DNA of the CDR3: TGTGCCAGCAGCCAAGAGGGAAATGGCGGGGGCACGTTAGGCGAGCAGTACTTC. It translates to CASSQEGNGGGTLGEQYF.

The chain joins TRBV6-4 to TRBJ1-6; weak D call: TRBD1 (5 bases). Germline V gene data show CDR1 as MRHNA and CDR2 as SNTAGT. V was clipped by 6 bases and J by 7 bases, with 10 bases between them. The CDR3 has 13 residues. The CDR3 sequence: CASSFGGNSPLHF. The CDR3 nucleotides are TGTGCCAGCAGCTTCGGGGGAAATTCACCCCTCCACTTT.

This chain's CDR3 is CAISETGPGANVLTF. DNA for the CDR3: TGTGCCATCAGTGAGACAGGGCCCGGGGCCAACGTCCTGACTTTC. J is TRBJ2-6 and V is TRBV10-3; D possibly corresponds to TRBD1 (6 bases). V was cut by 2 bases and J by 4 bases, with 9 bases left in between. The CDR3 has 15 residues. Germline V gene data show CDR1 as ENHRY and CDR2 as SYGVKD.

This clone showed up just once. The CDR3 DNA reads TGTGCCAGCTCCCCGGGAGAGTACACCGGGGAGCTGTTTTTT. It yields the protein CASSPGEYTGELFF. The genes are TRBV2 and TRBJ2-2, with D maybe TRBD2 (6 bases). Germline V CDR1 and CDR2: SNHLY, FYNNEI. Trimming left V 8 bases short and J 3 bases short, with 13 bases between. The CDR3 has 14 amino acids.

This clone was detected once. The rearrangement links TRBV3-1 (or the pseudogene TRBV3-2) to TRBJ2-1; D gene unclear. Trimming shortened V by 1 base and J by 10 bases, and 8 bases separated the two germline ends. CDR3 length: 12 residues. Germline loops: CDR1 LGHDT, CDR2 YNNKEL (reference sequence). CDR3 nucleotides: TGTGCCAGCAGCCAAGTTAGCTCAGAGCAGTTCTTC. This sequence encodes CASSQVSSEQFF.

The gene calls are TRBV7-8 and TRBJ2-7; D might be TRBD1 (6 bases). Germline V CDR1 and CDR2: SGHVS, FQNEAQ. Trimming removed 5 bases from V and 6 bases from J, with 11 bases in between. The CDR3 spans 12 residues. As DNA, the CDR3 is TGTGCCAGCAGCACAAGGGGGTCCGAGCAGTACTTC. Protein sequence: CASSTRGSEQYF.

CDR3 amino acids: CASSYSIRTRLNTGELFF. CDR3 DNA sequence: TGTGCCAGCAGTTACTCGATCCGGACCCGTCTGAACACCGGGGAGCTGTTTTTT. The chain employs TRBV6-2 or TRBV6-3 and TRBJ2-2; D gene unclear. Germline V CDR1 and CDR2: MNHEY, SVGEGT. Trimming removed 0 bases from V and 1 base from J, with 15 bases in between. This CDR3 contains 18 residues.

This chain uses TRBV6-2 or TRBV6-3 with TRBJ2-5; tentative D call: TRBD2 (6 bases). CDR3 length: 15 amino acids. Germline values: CDR1 MNHEY, CDR2 SVGEGT. Trimming removed 6 bases from V and 1 base from J, with 15 bases in between. CDR3 protein: CASSSYLLAQETQYF. In nucleotides, the CDR3 is TGTGCCAGCAGCAGTTACCTACTAGCCCAAGAGACCCAGTACTTC.

The CDR3 DNA sequence: TGTGCCAGCAGCTTAGTTACGAATAACTATGGCTACACCTTC. It is translated as CASSLVTNNYGYTF. V gene TRBV7-9 combines with J gene TRBJ1-2; unclear D gene. V lost 1 base, J lost 1 base, and 7 bases lay in between. The length of the CDR3 is 14 residues. Germline CDR1 and CDR2: SEHNR and FQNEAQ (reference sequence).

V and J are TRBV9 and TRBJ2-1, with 13 bases that match TRBD2. Trimming cost V 3 bases and J 0 bases; bases outside gene matches: 12. Germline V gene lookup returns CDR1 SGDLS and CDR2 YYNGEE. The CDR3 is 20 residues long. CDR3 region: CASSGRTSGREKSSYNEQFF. Written as DNA, the CDR3 is TGTGCCAGCAGCGGACGGACTAGCGGGAGAGAAAAGAGCTCCTACAATGAGCAGTTCTTC.

This chain connects TRBV19 to TRBJ1-4; TRBD1 aligns across 9 bases. With V trimmed by 4 bases and J by 8 bases, 8 bases remained unmatched. This CDR3 region has 15 residues. Germline CDR1 is LNHDA and CDR2 is SQIVND (reference sequence). The CDR3 here is CASSNVGTGTEKLFF. Written as DNA, the CDR3 is TGTGCCAGTAGTAATGTTGGGACAGGGACGGAAAAACTGTTTTTT.

The chain uses TRBV21-1 and TRBJ1-5. TRBV21-1 is tagged as a pseudogene. The CDR3 length is 14 residues. CDR3 amino acids: CASSKNSWVEPQHF. The CDR3 DNA is TGTGCCAGCAGCAAAAATTCGTGGGTAGAGCCCCAGCATTTT.